This TCR beta chain was recorded in a study of blood T cells in healthy people across ages. Study-wide points: Roughly linearly, TCR beta diversity per million T cells fell as age increased. In long-lived donors, naive CD4+ cell counts and diversity exceeded those of aged donors. Nothing was known about donor CMV status, and this possibly confounded expanded clonotype changes.

Germline CDR1 reads SGHRS; CDR2 reads YFSETQ. This CDR3 region has 12 residues. The second PCR ran about 7 to 12 cycles with a sample-barcoded 5' primer and J-beta primers. A template-switch adaptor with 12 random nucleotides tagged each cDNA molecule. MiXCR, applied by TCRdb to the 5' RACE reads, yields one record per CDR3 protein. Among more than 550,000 distinct CDR3 sequences listed, about 24% were seen once. In regard to this clonotype: The antigen is undetermined. At one end the junction does not follow the germline gene, possibly because of a read error.

Sequenced sample: blood. The gene calls are TRBV5-1 and TRBJ2-3; D remains unclear. This TCR was recovered from a man between 65 and 85 years old in good health. The CDR3: CVSSLPADTQYF. CDR3 sequence (DNA): TGCGTCAGCAGCTTGCCCGCAGATACGCAGTATTTT.